The present T cell receptor beta chain was sequenced within a study of patients and donors after allogeneic stem cell transplantation. Using its own MiXCR run on the RT-PCR reads, TCRdb lists one record per CDR3 protein. The data show some 880,000 distinct CDR3 sequences, with roughly 18% seen just once and 5% to 6.5% held by the top ten. This clonotype has at least ten counts. Germline-derived CDR1 and CDR2 are SQVTM and ANQGSEA. The CDR3 is made up of 12 amino acids. V shed 4 bases and J shed 4 bases, with 8 bases lying between them. This TCR was sampled from a human donor who was either an allogeneic HSCT recipient or a stem cell or donor lymphocyte infusion donor (not recorded which). It is not recorded whose cells these are; they may come from a transplant donor. Sequences were obtained from blood, either unsorted or a sorted T cell fraction (not recorded which). The chain combines TRBV29-1 with TRBJ1-3, with a tentative D call TRBD1 (5 bases). The CDR3 here is CSVGGVGNTIYF. The CDR3 region has the DNA TGCAGCGTTGGAGGGGTCGGAAACACCATATATTTT.